One and the same sample provided the 8 T cell receptor beta chains below, sequenced in a study of T cells in Graves' hyperthyroidism and ophthalmopathy. What was amplified from RNA transcripts were TCR beta CDR3 regions. The HTBI set primed first-round TCR CDR3 RT-PCR. Via MiXCR, TCRdb re-called the multiplex PCR reads, giving one row per CDR3 protein. The table shows roughly 650,000 distinct CDR3 sequences, with about a sixth occurring only once. What was sequenced was blood. The receptors derive from a woman in her thirties or forties with Graves' ophthalmopathy.

The chain carries TRBV28 and TRBJ1-4, with TRBD1 matching over 7 bases. The V gene end was trimmed by 5 bases and the J gene end by 2 bases; junction bases not matched to a gene: 5. CDR3 length: 15 residues. Germline lookup yields CDR1 MDHEN and CDR2 SYDVKM. In DNA form, the CDR3 reads TGTGCCAGCAGTCAAGGACAGGCCACTAATGAAAAACTGTTTTTT. Its protein is CASSQGQATNEKLFF.

This chain connects TRBV7-9 to TRBJ1-4; TRBD1 aligns across 10 bases. The J segment lost 6 bases and the V segment lost 6 bases, leaving 4 bases of the junction unmatched. The CDR3 runs 14 residues. Germline loops: CDR1 SEHNR, CDR2 FQNEAQ (reference sequence). CDR3 sequence: CASRLGTGDEKLFF. In nucleotides, the CDR3 is TGTGCCAGCAGACTAGGGACAGGGGATGAAAAACTGTTTTTT.

This clonotype occurred many times. The chain combines TRBV28 with TRBJ2-7; TRBD1 aligns across 12 bases. Germline loops: CDR1 MDHEN, CDR2 SYDVKM. V lost 2 bases to trimming and J lost 4 bases; unmatched junction nucleotides: 6. This CDR3 spans 16 amino acids. The CDR3 region is CASSLVGQGARYEQYF. The CDR3 DNA reads as TGTGCCAGCAGTTTAGTGGGACAGGGGGCGCGGTACGAGCAGTACTTC.

This clonotype was recorded many times. The chain carries TRBV12-3 or TRBV12-4 and TRBJ1-2; a possible D gene is TRBD1 (6 bases). This CDR3 has 14 amino acids. The V and J ends lost 8 bases and 4 bases respectively, with 17 bases between them. Here the CDR3 DNA reads TGTGCCAGCGGTATCGGGGGGCGCCCCTATGGCTACACCTTC. This sequence encodes CASGIGGRPYGYTF.

This clonotype occurred many times. V is TRBV5-1 and J is TRBJ2-1; D uncertain. Germline V gene sequence: CDR1 SGHRS, CDR2 YFSETQ. The CDR3 sequence is 13 residues long. V lost 2 bases and J 8 bases, leaving 11 bases between the germline ends. CDR3 sequence (DNA): TGCGCCAGCAGCTTATTAGGGCTGGATGAGCAGTTCTTC. Amino acid sequence: CASSLLGLDEQFF.

The rearrangement joins TRBV19 to TRBJ2-7; 13 bases line up with TRBD2. V was pared by 5 bases and J by 4 bases, with 8 bases of the junction left unmatched. The CDR3 sequence is 16 residues long. Germline CDR1 reads LNHDA; CDR2 reads SQIVND (reference sequence). The CDR3 loop reads CASSSAEGLAGYEQYF. The CDR3 nucleotides read TGTGCCAGTAGTTCCGCTGAGGGACTAGCGGGATACGAGCAGTACTTC.

At least ten counts were recorded for this clonotype. This chain links TRBV5-1 with TRBJ2-3; 7 bases fit TRBD1. The ends lost 4 bases at V and 1 base at J; junction bases unmatched: 6. The CDR3 is 15 residues long. CDR1 is SGHRS, CDR2 YFSETQ, per germline. In nucleotides, the CDR3 is TGCGCCAGCAGCCCCGGGACAGACCGCACAGATACGCAGTATTTT. This codes for CASSPGTDRTDTQYF.

This clonotype appeared many times. This chain joins TRBV12-3 or TRBV12-4 and TRBJ2-7; either TRBD1 or TRBD2 may fit D (6 bases each). The CDR3 has 14 amino acids. V lost 6 bases and J lost 6, with 18 bases in between. CDR3 sequence: CASSPEGVAGEQYF. As DNA, the CDR3 is TGTGCCAGCAGCCCGGAGGGGGTGGCAGGCGAGCAGTACTTC.